The entry below gives a single TCR beta chain sequence along with its context. As yet, its antigen is unknown. In the PCR, 60 Vbeta and 13 Jbeta primers were used. Method: immunoSEQ multiplex PCR; TCRdb's copy keeps in-frame clones and lacks some. The data show around 130,000 clones, approximately 80% seen once. These data come from a study of cytomegalovirus exposure and HLA in healthy donors. Trimming cost V 2 bases and J 0 bases, with 8 bases left between them. The germline CDR1 and CDR2 sequences are MNHNS and SASEGT. The CDR3 has 14 amino acids. Whole-study findings and limits: As was reported, the classifier diagnosed cytomegalovirus status with high specificity and sensitivity.

Sequencing input: PBMCs. The TCR was taken from a man aged 18 to 35 in good health and CMV-seropositive. The rearrangement uses TRBV6-1 and TRBJ2-7, with D possibly being TRBD2 (5 bases). The CDR3 nucleotides are TGTGCCAGCAGTGAATACGGGAACTCCTACGAGCAGTACTTC. Translated, it gives CASSEYGNSYEQYF.